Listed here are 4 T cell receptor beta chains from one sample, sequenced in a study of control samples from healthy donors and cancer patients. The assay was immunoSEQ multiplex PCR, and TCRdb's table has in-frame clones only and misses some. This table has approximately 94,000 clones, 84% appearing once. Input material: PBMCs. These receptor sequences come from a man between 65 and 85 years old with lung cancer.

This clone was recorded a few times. The CDR3 region is CAWSSRDLNEKLFF. The CDR3, as DNA: TGTGCCTGGAGTTCACGGGACCTTAATGAAAAACTGTTTTTT. J is TRBJ1-4 and V is TRBV30, with a tentative D call TRBD1 (5 bases). The CDR3 length is 14 residues. V was shortened by 2 bases and J by 4 bases, with 11 bases between the two germline ends. Germline CDR1 and CDR2: GTSNPN and SVGIG (reference sequence). The full variable domain, in which reference TRBV30 and TRBJ1-4 provide the parts outside the CDR3, is SQTIHQWPATLVQPVGSPLSLECTVEGTSNPNLYWYRQAAGRGLQLLFYSVGIGQISSEVPQNLSASRPQDRQFILSSKKLLLSDSGFYLCAWSSRDLNEKLFFGSGTQLSVL.

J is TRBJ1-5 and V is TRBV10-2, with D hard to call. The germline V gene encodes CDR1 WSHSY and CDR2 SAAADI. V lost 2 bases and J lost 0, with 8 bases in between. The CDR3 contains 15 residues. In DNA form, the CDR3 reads TGCGCCAGCAGTGAGAGTGGTTTTAGCAATCAGCCCCAGCATTTT. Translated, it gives CASSESGFSNQPQHF.

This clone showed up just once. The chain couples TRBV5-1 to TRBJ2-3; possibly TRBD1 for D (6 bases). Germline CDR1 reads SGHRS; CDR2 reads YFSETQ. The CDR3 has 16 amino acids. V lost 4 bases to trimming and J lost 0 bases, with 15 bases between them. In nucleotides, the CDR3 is TGCGCCAGCAGCCCCCGACAGGCGTACAGCACAGATACGCAGTATTTT. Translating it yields CASSPRQAYSTDTQYF.

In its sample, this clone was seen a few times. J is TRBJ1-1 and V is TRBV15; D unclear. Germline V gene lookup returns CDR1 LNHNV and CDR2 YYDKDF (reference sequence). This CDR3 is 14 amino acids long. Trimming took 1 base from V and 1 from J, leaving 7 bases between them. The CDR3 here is CATSRGRTNTEAFF. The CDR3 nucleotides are TGTGCCACCAGCAGAGGAAGGACGAACACTGAAGCTTTCTTT.